Given below is one T cell receptor (beta chain) in context. The record originates from a study of technical replicates of blood from several donors. Trimming cost V 0 bases and J 0 bases; bases outside gene matches: 7. CDR1 and CDR2 (germline): SGHRS, YFSETQ. This CDR3 is 17 amino acids long. Generated by immunoSEQ multiplex PCR, the TCRdb table keeps only in-frame clones and is missing some. The sample holds roughly 60,000 clones, approximately 86% seen once. The chain couples TRBV5-1 to TRBJ2-5; 8 bases are shared with TRBD2. The clonotype comes from a human donor in good health. Some clones in this sample may be carry-over from other donors' samples. The source material was PBMCs. The CDR3 loop reads CASSLGGSGVYQETQYF. CDR3 bases: TGCGCCAGCAGCTTGGGTGGTAGCGGGGTGTACCAAGAGACCCAGTACTTC.